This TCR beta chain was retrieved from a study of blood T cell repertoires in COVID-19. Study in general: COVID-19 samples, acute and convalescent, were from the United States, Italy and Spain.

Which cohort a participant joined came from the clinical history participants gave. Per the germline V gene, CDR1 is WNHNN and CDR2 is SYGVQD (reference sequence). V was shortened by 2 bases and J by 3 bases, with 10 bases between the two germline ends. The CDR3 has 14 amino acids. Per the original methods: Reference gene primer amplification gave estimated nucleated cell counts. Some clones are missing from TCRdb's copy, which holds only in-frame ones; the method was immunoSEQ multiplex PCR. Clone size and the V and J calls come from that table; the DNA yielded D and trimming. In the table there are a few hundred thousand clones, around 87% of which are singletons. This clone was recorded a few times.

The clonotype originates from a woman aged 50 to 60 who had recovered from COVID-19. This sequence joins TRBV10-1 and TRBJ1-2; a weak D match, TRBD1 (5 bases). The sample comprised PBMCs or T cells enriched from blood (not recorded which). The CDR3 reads CASSERDSHYGYTF. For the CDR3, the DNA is TGCGCCAGCAGTGAGAGAGACAGCCACTATGGCTACACCTTC.